The text below deals with one TCR beta chain. The CDR3 sequence is 16 residues long. Germline V CDR1 and CDR2: SEHNR, FQNEAQ (reference sequence). The J segment lost 4 bases and the V segment lost 4 bases, leaving 11 bases of the junction unmatched. Original processing notes: From reference gene primer amplification, estimates of nucleated cell counts were derived. Some clones are missing from TCRdb's copy, which holds only in-frame ones; the method was immunoSEQ multiplex PCR. The DNA gave D and trimming, while V, J and clone size come from that table. The sample shows approximately 240,000 clones, roughly 81% of them seen only once. The data stem from a study of blood T cell repertoires in COVID-19.

The chain links TRBV7-9 to TRBJ2-7, with 9 bases matching TRBD1. Sequencing was done on a sample of peripheral blood. This sequence was found in a man between 50 and 59 years old with acute or convalescent COVID-19. CDR3 residues: CASSSIPQGATYEQYF. Written as DNA, the CDR3 is TGTGCCAGCAGCTCCATTCCACAGGGGGCTACGTACGAGCAGTACTTC.